The TCR beta chain described here comes from a study of shared clonotypes between healthy human individuals. Overall study context: Each donor's CD8 memory used one plate, CD8 naive two, each CD4 subset three. Overall study findings and caveats: Generally, naive subsets came out with larger estimated richness than memory subsets.

With respect to this clone: Its antigen is undetermined.

The repertoire was sequenced with immunoSEQ multiplex PCR; TCRdb's copy has only in-frame clones and lacks some. The data contain approximately 2.5 million clones, approximately 92% of them singletons. The CDR3 is 14 residues long. CDR1 is SEHNR, CDR2 FQNEAQ, per germline (reference sequence). V was pared by 1 base and J by 2 bases, with 6 bases between. The V call is TRBV7-9, the J call TRBJ1-3, with D unresolved. The receptor's source is a man aged 18 to 29 in good health. Material: naive CD4+ T cells sorted from blood. Subset denoted: CD45RA+ positively selected. CDR3: CASSLGAAGNTIYF. The CDR3 nucleotides are TGTGCCAGCAGCTTAGGAGCCGCTGGAAACACCATATATTTT. Variable domain in full (rest from reference TRBV7-9 and TRBJ1-3): DTGVSQNPRHKITKRGQNVTFRCDPISEHNRLYWYRQTLGQGPEFLTYFQNEAQLEKSRLLSDRFSAERPKGSFSTLEIQRTEQGDSAMYLCASSLGAAGNTIYFGEGSWLTVV.